This TCR beta chain comes out of a study of a mutant IDH1 vaccine in newly diagnosed glioma. Study at large: Former treatment meant radiotherapy, temozolomide, or both; the majority had gotten both.

CDR3 size: 13 residues. The germline gives CDR1 SGHAT, CDR2 FQNNGV. J lost 4 bases, V lost 9 bases, and 9 bases had no gene match. As to time point: week 11, during vaccination. Vaccination used 300 ug of mutant IDH1 20-mer peptide per dose, with topical imiquimod. Points on this clone: What it recognizes is unknown.

Profiled with immunoSEQ multiplex PCR; TCRdb holds only in-frame clones, not every one. The sample includes under 150,000 clones, 80% of them seen just once. The sample was PBMCs, taken from a glioma patient whose treatment included an IDH1 peptide vaccine. The clonotype was recovered from a man aged 35 to 55 with glioma. V is TRBV11-2 and J is TRBJ2-7, with 7 bases identical to TRBD2. The CDR3 here is CASRRGREYEQYF. The CDR3 nucleotides read TGTGCCAGTAGACGAGGGAGGGAGTACGAGCAGTACTTC.